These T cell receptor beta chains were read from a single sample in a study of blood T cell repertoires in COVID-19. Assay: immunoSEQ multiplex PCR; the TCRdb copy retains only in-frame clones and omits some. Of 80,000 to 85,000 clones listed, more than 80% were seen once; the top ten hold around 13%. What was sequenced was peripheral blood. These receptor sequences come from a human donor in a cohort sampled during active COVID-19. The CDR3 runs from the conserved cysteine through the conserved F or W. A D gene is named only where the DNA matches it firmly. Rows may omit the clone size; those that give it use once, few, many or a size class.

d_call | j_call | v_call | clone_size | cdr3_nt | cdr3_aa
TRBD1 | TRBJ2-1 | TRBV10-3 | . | TGTGCCATCAGAGGGCAGGGGGCCAACAATGAGCAGTTCTTC | CAIRGQGANNEQFF
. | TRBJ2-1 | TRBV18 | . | TGTGCCAGCTCCATGTTGTCCTACAATGAGCAGTTCTTC | CASSMLSYNEQFF
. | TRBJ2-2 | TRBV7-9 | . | TGTGCCAGCAGTACGACAATGATCACCGGGGAGCTGTTTTTT | CASSTTMITGELFF
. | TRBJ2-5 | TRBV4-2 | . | TGTGCCAGCAGCCACCTGGACAGCCCCGGGGAGACCCAGTACTTC | CASSHLDSPGETQYF
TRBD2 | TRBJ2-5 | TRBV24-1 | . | TGTGCCACCAGCCGCGGGAGCCAAGAGACCCAGTACTTC | CATSRGSQETQYF
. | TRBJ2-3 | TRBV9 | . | TGTGCCAGCAGCGTACAGGGTCCAGATACGCAGTATTTT | CASSVQGPDTQYF
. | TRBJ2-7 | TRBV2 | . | TGTGCCAGCACGGGGGCCTACGAGCAGTACTTC | CASTGAYEQYF
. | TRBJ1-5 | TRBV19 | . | TGTGCCAGTAGTATAGCAAAGCCTAGCAATCAGCCCCAGCATTTT | CASSIAKPSNQPQHF
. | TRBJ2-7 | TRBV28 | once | TGTGCCAGCAGTTCGACACAGGAGTACGAGCAGTACTTC | CASSSTQEYEQYF
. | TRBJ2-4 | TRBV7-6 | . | TGTGCCAGCAGCCCCAGAGGGGGGGAATTAGCCAAAAACATTCAGTACTTC | CASSPRGGELAKNIQYF
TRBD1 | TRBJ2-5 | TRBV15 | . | TGTGCCACCAGCAGAGCCCCAGGGGGCGGAGAGACCCAGTACTTC | CATSRAPGGGETQYF
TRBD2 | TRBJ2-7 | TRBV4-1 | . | TGCGCCAGCAGCCAAGGGGGAGGGTCCGGACGCGAGCAGTACTTC | CASSQGGGSGREQYF
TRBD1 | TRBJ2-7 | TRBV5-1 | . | TGCGCCAGCAGCTCGGGGGCAGGGGGCGGTTCCTACGAGCAGTACTTC | CASSSGAGGGSYEQYF
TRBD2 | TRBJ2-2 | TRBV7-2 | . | TGTGCCAGCAGCCTGGGGGGGGCGAACACCGGGGAGCTGTTTTTT | CASSLGGANTGELFF
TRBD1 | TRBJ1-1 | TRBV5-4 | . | TGTGCCAGCAGCTTTACCCGACAGGGGTGGTCTGAAGCTTTCTTT | CASSFTRQGWSEAFF
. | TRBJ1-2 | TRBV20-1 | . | TGCAGTGCTAGAACTGACTATGGCTACACCTTC | CSARTDYGYTF
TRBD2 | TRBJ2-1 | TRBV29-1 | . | TGCAGGGACCAGGGGACTAGCGGGGGGTACAATGAGCAGTTCTTC | CRDQGTSGGYNEQFF
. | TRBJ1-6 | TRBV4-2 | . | TGTGCCAGCAGCCTGCAGAGAGGCAATTCACCCCTCCACTTT | CASSLQRGNSPLHF
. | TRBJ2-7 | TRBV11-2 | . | TGTGCCAGCAGCTTAGGCGGGAACTTTCCCTACGAGCAGTACTTC | CASSLGGNFPYEQYF
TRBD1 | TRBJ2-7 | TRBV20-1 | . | TGCAGTGCTGGGACAGGGGTCGAGCAGTACTTC | CSAGTGVEQYF